A single sample gave rise to the 15 T cell receptor beta chains below, sequenced in a study of cytomegalovirus exposure and HLA in healthy donors (dated by TCRdb to about 2017). The library was obtained by the immunoSEQ multiplex PCR assay. A mixture of 60 forward primers for TCR Vbeta segments and 13 reverse primers for TCR Jbeta segments was used in the multiplex PCR. TCRdb took this table from immuneACCESS and kept in-frame rearrangements with V and J called. Such tables lack part of the clones; where checked against another copy, unresolved V genes explain under half of the gap, and the rest is unexplained. The sample table shows about 160,000 clones, and 79% are seen once. The ten largest clones capture roughly 2% of the sample. Sample: PBMCs. All receptors come from a man aged 40-49 years in good health and CMV-seronegative.

The chain combines TRBV7-2 with TRBJ2-1; TRBD1 agrees at 7 bases. CDR1 is SGHTA, CDR2 FQGNSA, per germline. Unmatched junction bases numbered 11, after V lost 5 bases and J lost 7 bases. The CDR3 has 15 amino acids. The CDR3 protein is CASSQGVGGGNEQFF. CDR3 DNA: TGTGCCAGCAGCCAGGGGGTAGGGGGTGGTAATGAGCAGTTCTTC.

The chain couples TRBV30 to TRBJ2-5, with no clear D. The length of the CDR3 is 14 residues. The germline V gene has CDR1 GTSNPN and CDR2 SVGIG (reference sequence). The V end was cut by 0 bases, the J end by 2 bases, with 10 bases between. The CDR3 region is CAWSVPRVQETQYF. DNA of the CDR3: TGTGCCTGGAGTGTACCAAGAGTTCAAGAGACCCAGTACTTC. Complete variable domain (other parts from reference TRBV30 and TRBJ2-5): SQTIHQWPATLVQPVGSPLSLECTVEGTSNPNLYWYRQAAGRGLQLLFYSVGIGQISSEVPQNLSASRPQDRQFILSSKKLLLSDSGFYLCAWSVPRVQETQYFGPGTRLLVL.

In this sample, this clone turned up a few times. The gene calls are TRBV5-8 and TRBJ2-7; 7 bases are shared with TRBD2. The CDR3 consists of 16 residues. Germline assignment: CDR1 SGHTS and CDR2 YDEGEE. Trimming removed 3 bases from V and 0 bases from J; junction bases left unmatched: 9. The CDR3 nucleotides read TGTGCCAGCAGCTGGCTCGGGAGGCCGAGCTCCTACGAGCAGTACTTC. Translation: CASSWLGRPSSYEQYF.

This chain connects TRBV10-3 to TRBJ2-3; the D gene is possibly TRBD1 (5 bases). Per germline, CDR1 ENHRY and CDR2 SYGVKD. Deletions cut 10 bases from V and 4 bases from J, with 12 bases between. CDR3 size: 12 residues. The CDR3 protein is CATARAPDTQYF. CDR3 coding DNA: TGTGCCACGGCCAGGGCCCCAGATACGCAGTATTTT.

The gene calls are TRBV12-5 and TRBJ2-1; maybe TRBD2 (6 bases). Deletions cut 1 base from V and 11 bases from J, with 9 bases between. Per germline, CDR1 LGHNT and CDR2 FRNRAP. The CDR3 is made up of 12 amino acids. Here the CDR3 DNA reads TGTGCTAGTGGTTTGGGCGGGACCCAGCAGTTCTTC. The encoded protein is CASGLGGTQQFF.

This chain links TRBV10-3 with TRBJ1-4; a weak D match, TRBD1 (5 bases). The CDR3 has 16 amino acids. The germline V gene encodes CDR1 ENHRY and CDR2 SYGVKD. V gave up 0 bases and J gave up 8 bases, with 16 bases separating them. As DNA, the CDR3 is TGTGCCATCAGTGAGTCGGTCGGGGGTGCGGGGGAAAAACTGTTTTTT. Its translation: CAISESVGGAGEKLFF.

This clone has only a few counts. This chain connects TRBV6-5 to TRBJ2-5; TRBD1 matches at 9 bases. Germline assignment: CDR1 MNHEY and CDR2 SVGAGI. Germline trimming cut 6 bases from V and 4 bases from J; bases unmatched to any gene: 6. The CDR3 length is 14 residues. The CDR3 region is CASSSGQGRETQYF. For the CDR3, the DNA is TGTGCCAGCAGCTCGGGACAGGGAAGAGAGACCCAGTACTTC.

In DNA, the CDR3 is TGCGCCAGCAGCTTACGAGTAGCGGGAGGAGGGGAGCTGTTTTTT. This encodes CASSLRVAGGGELFF. The chain is built from TRBV5-1 and TRBJ2-2, with 10 bases that match TRBD2. Germline V gene data show CDR1 as SGHRS and CDR2 as YFSETQ. This CDR3 comprises 15 residues. Trimming took 2 bases from V and 8 from J; bases not matched to a gene: 6. Filled out from reference TRBV5-1 and TRBJ2-2, the complete variable domain reads KAGVTQTPRYLIKTRGQQVTLSCSPISGHRSVSWYQQTPGQGLQFLFEYFSETQRNKGNFPGRFSGRQFSNSRSEMNVSTLELGDSALYLCASSLRVAGGGELFFGEGSRLTVL.

The gene calls are TRBV5-3 and TRBJ1-3; maybe TRBD1 (5 bases). TRBV5-3 is sorted into the ORF group, with uncertain function. The CDR3 length is 19 residues. V shed 3 bases and J shed 4 bases, with 26 bases lying between them. In nucleotides, the CDR3 is TGTGCCAGAAGCTCCCCCGGACAACGGGAGAGGGCCTCGGGAAACACCATATATTTT. Protein: CARSSPGQRERASGNTIYF.

This clone was seen a single time. The gene calls are TRBV19 and TRBJ1-1, with D perhaps TRBD1 (5 bases). The CDR3 covers 14 residues. CDR1 is LNHDA and CDR2 is SQIVND in the germline V gene (reference sequence). With 3 bases removed from V and 1 base from J, the gap between germline ends came to 9 bases. The CDR3 sequence is CASSMTVKNTEAFF. The DNA for the CDR3 is TGTGCCAGTAGTATGACAGTAAAGAACACTGAAGCTTTCTTT.

This chain connects TRBV6-1 to TRBJ2-7, with 7 bases lining up with TRBD1. V lost 1 base and J lost 12; bases outside the gene matches: 12. Germline loops: CDR1 MNHNS, CDR2 SASEGT. The CDR3 consists of 14 residues. The CDR3 DNA sequence: TGTGCCAGCAGTGAAGACAGGGGCCTAACCCCCCCGTACTTC. Translated, it gives CASSEDRGLTPPYF.

This clone was detected only once. The V gene is TRBV29-1, the J gene TRBJ2-1; 11 positions agree with TRBD2. The CDR3 totals 14 residues. Trimming at V came to 7 bases and at J to 5 bases, leaving 7 bases not matched to a gene. Germline lookup yields CDR1 SQVTM and CDR2 ANQGSEA. The CDR3 region has the DNA TGCAGCGGTTCGCTAGCGGGAGGTCACAATGAGCAGTTCTTC. Translating it yields CSGSLAGGHNEQFF.

V gene TRBV28 combines with J gene TRBJ2-3; possible D gene TRBD2, 5 bases. From germline, CDR1 is MDHEN and CDR2 SYDVKM. Trimming removed 3 bases from V and 6 bases from J, with 7 bases in between. The CDR3 sequence is 12 residues long. This chain's CDR3 is CASSFPGDTQYF. In nucleotides, the CDR3 is TGTGCCAGCAGTTTCCCGGGGGATACGCAGTATTTT.

This clone was observed a few times. The chain carries TRBV28 and TRBJ2-3; 7 positions match TRBD1. The CDR3 runs to 16 residues. The germline V gene encodes CDR1 MDHEN and CDR2 SYDVKM. The trim removed 7 bases at V and 2 bases at J, leaving 12 bases unmatched. CDR3 region: CASTTPQGINTDTQYF. The CDR3 DNA reads TGTGCCAGCACCACTCCACAGGGGATCAACACAGATACGCAGTATTTT.

This chain uses TRBV7-9 with TRBJ2-7, with 14 bases identical to TRBD2. The CDR3 runs to 14 residues. J gave up 4 bases and V 10 bases, and 6 bases lay outside the gene matches. The germline gives CDR1 SEHNR, CDR2 FQNEAQ (reference sequence). The CDR3 spells CAMGGTSGSYEQYF. The CDR3 nucleotides are TGTGCCATGGGGGGGACTAGCGGGAGTTACGAGCAGTACTTC.